Each of the 18 T cell receptor beta chains below was sequenced from the same sample in a study of blood T cell repertoires in COVID-19. Data came from immunoSEQ multiplex PCR; TCRdb stores just in-frame clones and leaves some out. The sample gives tens of thousands of clones, 80% to 95% of which show up once; approximately 6.2% is in the top ten. The specimen sequenced was peripheral blood. The receptors were gathered from a human donor in a cohort sampled during active COVID-19.

The chain links TRBV7-6 to TRBJ2-7; D uncertain. The CDR3 consists of 14 residues. Trimming stripped 5 bases from V and 3 bases from J, with 14 bases between. Per the germline V gene, CDR1 is SGHVS and CDR2 is FNYEAQ. CDR3 in amino acids: CASSPRSNGYEQYF. The CDR3 nucleotides are TGTGCCAGCAGCCCGAGGTCTAACGGCTACGAGCAGTACTTC.

This rearrangement joins TRBV24-1 to TRBJ2-7; D perhaps matches TRBD1 (6 bases). This CDR3 region has 15 residues. V lost 7 bases and J lost 5, with 20 bases in between. Germline V gene lookup returns CDR1 KGHDR and CDR2 SFDVKD. The CDR3 DNA reads as TGTGCCACCAGCACCGCAGGGGCCGCCCTAGACGAGCAGTACTTC. Translation gives CATSTAGAALDEQYF.

CDR3 coding DNA: TGTGCCAGCAGCGAGTGGCGGGACACAGATACGCAGTATTTT. Protein sequence: CASSEWRDTDTQYF. The chain uses TRBV9 and TRBJ2-3, with D possibly matching TRBD2 (6 bases). Trimming removed 3 bases from V and 2 bases from J, with 10 bases in between. Germline CDR1 is SGDLS and CDR2 is YYNGEE. The length of the CDR3 is 14 residues.

The V and J genes are TRBV11-2 and TRBJ2-1, with D maybe TRBD2 (6 bases). CDR1 SGHAT and CDR2 FQNNGV come from the germline V gene. V was shortened by 5 bases and J by 8 bases, with 25 bases between the two germline ends. This CDR3 has 17 residues. Here the CDR3 reads CASSPSTADRGWHEQFF. CDR3 coding DNA: TGTGCCAGCAGCCCCTCCACGGCGGACCGGGGGTGGCATGAGCAGTTCTTC. Based on the CDR3 plus reference TRBV11-2 and TRBJ2-1, the full variable domain is EAGVAQSPRYKIIEKRQSVAFWCNPISGHATLYWYQQILGQGPKLLIQFQNNGVVDDSQLPKDRFSAERLKGVDSTLKIQPAKLEDSAVYLCASSPSTADRGWHEQFFGPGTRLTVL.

V and J are TRBV28 and TRBJ2-7, with 9 nucleotides matching TRBD2. V was clipped by 3 bases and J by 4 bases; unmatched bases: 7. The CDR3 loop spans 15 amino acids. CDR1 is MDHEN and CDR2 is SYDVKM in the germline V gene. The CDR3 here is CASSLSPSGEYEQYF. CDR3 nucleotide sequence: TGTGCCAGCAGTTTGTCCCCTAGCGGGGAGTACGAGCAGTACTTC.

The chain has TRBV28 and TRBJ2-5, with D possibly TRBD2 on 7 matching bases. The CDR3 covers 14 residues. V was pared by 1 base and J by 4 bases, with 10 bases between. Germline V gene sequence: CDR1 MDHEN, CDR2 SYDVKM. The CDR3 DNA is TGTGCCAGCAGTTTATTGGCGGGGGCAGAGACCCAGTACTTC. Translated, it gives CASSLLAGAETQYF.

The chain joins TRBV7-2 to TRBJ2-7; the D gene is possibly TRBD2 (6 bases). Trimming pared 0 bases from V and 2 bases from J, leaving 14 bases between. Looked up from germline, CDR1 is SGHTA and CDR2 is FQGNSA. The CDR3 totals 16 residues. CDR3: CASSLARASATYEQYF. CDR3 sequence (DNA): TGTGCCAGCAGCTTAGCAAGGGCTAGCGCAACCTACGAGCAGTACTTC.

This clone was observed a single time. The chain is built from TRBV7-8 and TRBJ2-1; 8 positions agree with TRBD1. Per germline, CDR1 SGHVS and CDR2 FQNEAQ. This CDR3 region has 16 residues. V lost 4 bases, J lost 9 bases, and 14 bases stayed unmatched. The CDR3 DNA follows: TGTGCCAGCAGCTGGCGGACAGGGTTGACCAATGGTGAGCAGTTCTTC. This translates into CASSWRTGLTNGEQFF.

The chain has TRBV18 and TRBJ1-5, with 7 bases lining up with TRBD1. J was trimmed by 4 bases and V by 3 bases; bases with no gene match: 6. The germline gives CDR1 KGHSH, CDR2 LQKENI. CDR3 size: 15 residues. CDR3 sequence: CASSPGQTINQPQHF. DNA for the CDR3: TGTGCCAGCTCACCGGGACAGACAATTAATCAGCCCCAGCATTTT.

The genes are TRBV6-6 and TRBJ1-2, with 8 positions matching TRBD1. Germline-derived CDR1 and CDR2 are MNHNY and SVGAGI (reference sequence). The J segment lost 2 bases and the V segment lost 5 bases, leaving 7 bases of the junction unmatched. CDR3 length equals 15 residues. As DNA, the CDR3 is TGTGCCAGCAGTATACCGGGACAGGCGAACTATGGCTACACCTTC. Translation gives CASSIPGQANYGYTF.

This clone was recorded only once. The chain recombines TRBV19 with TRBJ2-3; 7 positions agree with TRBD2. Unmatched junction bases numbered 7, after V lost 5 bases and J lost 5 bases. The CDR3 is 14 residues long. Germline CDR1 reads LNHDA; CDR2 reads SQIVND (reference sequence). The CDR3 reads CASSPYGLVDTQYF. In DNA form, the CDR3 reads TGTGCCAGTAGTCCATACGGACTAGTAGATACGCAGTATTTT.

The chain recombines TRBV13 with TRBJ1-3; D call uncertain. Germline V gives CDR1 PRHDT, CDR2 FYEKMQ (reference sequence). The CDR3 consists of 14 residues. V lost 5 bases and J 0 bases, leaving 8 bases between the germline ends. This CDR3 reads CASSDSYSGNTIYF. The CDR3 nucleotides are TGTGCCAGCAGCGACTCGTACTCTGGAAACACCATATATTTT.

The gene calls are TRBV20-1 and TRBJ2-7, with 9 bases lining up with TRBD1. Per germline, CDR1 DFQATT and CDR2 SNEGSKA (reference sequence). CDR3 length: 11 amino acids. V was pared by 5 bases and J by 10 bases, with 6 bases of the junction left unmatched. The CDR3: CSASRQGGQYF. Written as DNA, the CDR3 is TGCAGTGCTTCCCGACAGGGGGGCCAGTACTTC.

This chain joins TRBV30 and TRBJ1-1; D is possibly TRBD1 (5 bases). Trimming removed 2 bases at V and 0 bases at J, with 13 bases between. CDR3 length equals 15 residues. CDR1 is GTSNPN, CDR2 SVGIG, per germline (reference sequence). The CDR3 here is CAWSPGGLMNTEAFF. The CDR3 nucleotides are TGTGCCTGGAGTCCCGGGGGGTTAATGAACACTGAAGCTTTCTTT.

This clone was seen only once. The chain uses TRBV5-1 and TRBJ1-1; 7 bases line up with TRBD1. The ends lost 5 bases at V and 3 bases at J; junction bases unmatched: 4. There are 13 residues in the CDR3. Germline V gene sequence: CDR1 SGHRS, CDR2 YFSETQ. CDR3 protein: CASRYTGDTEAFF. The CDR3 DNA reads TGCGCCAGCAGGTATACAGGGGACACTGAAGCTTTCTTT.

The chain recombines TRBV5-1 with TRBJ1-6, with 11 bases fitting TRBD1. The V and J ends lost 4 bases and 9 bases, in that order; junction bases with no gene match: 6. CDR1 and CDR2 from the germline V gene are SGHRS and YFSETQ. The CDR3 spans 15 residues. CDR3 coding DNA: TGCGCCAGCAGCCCGATGGACAGGGGGCTTTCACCCCTCCACTTT. Protein sequence: CASSPMDRGLSPLHF.

In its sample, this clone was seen once. This chain links TRBV9 with TRBJ2-2, with 9 bases aligning to TRBD2. With 3 bases clipped from V and 2 bases from J, the junction kept 2 bases outside the gene matches. CDR1 is SGDLS, CDR2 YYNGEE, per germline. The CDR3 has 15 residues. CDR3 DNA sequence: TGTGCCAGCAGCGCTAGCGGGACTAACACCGGGGAGCTGTTTTTT. It translates to CASSASGTNTGELFF.

The chain couples TRBV7-2 to TRBJ2-7; possibly TRBD1 for D (6 bases). Trimming shortened V by 5 bases and J by 3 bases, and 14 bases separated the two germline ends. There are 14 residues in the CDR3. Per germline, CDR1 SGHTA and CDR2 FQGNSA. This chain's CDR3 is CASSLRTELYEQYF. The CDR3 DNA is TGTGCCAGCAGCCTCCGGACAGAGCTCTACGAGCAGTACTTC.